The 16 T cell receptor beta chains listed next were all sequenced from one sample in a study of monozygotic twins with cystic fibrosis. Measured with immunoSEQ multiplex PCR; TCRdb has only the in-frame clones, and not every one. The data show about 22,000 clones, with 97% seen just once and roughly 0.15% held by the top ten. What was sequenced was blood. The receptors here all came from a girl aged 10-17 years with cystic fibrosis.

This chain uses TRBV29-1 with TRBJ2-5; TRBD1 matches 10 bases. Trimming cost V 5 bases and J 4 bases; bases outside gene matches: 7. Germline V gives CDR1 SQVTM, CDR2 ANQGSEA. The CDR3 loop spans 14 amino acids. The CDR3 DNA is TGCAGCGTTTACGACAGGGGGCGGGGAGAGACCCAGTACTTC. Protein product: CSVYDRGRGETQYF. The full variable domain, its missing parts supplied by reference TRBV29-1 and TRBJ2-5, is SAVISQKPSRDICQRGTSLTIQCQVDSQVTMMFWYRQQPGQSLTLIATANQGSEATYESGFVIDKFPISRPNLTFSTLTVSNMSPEDSSIYLCSVYDRGRGETQYFGPGTRLLVL.

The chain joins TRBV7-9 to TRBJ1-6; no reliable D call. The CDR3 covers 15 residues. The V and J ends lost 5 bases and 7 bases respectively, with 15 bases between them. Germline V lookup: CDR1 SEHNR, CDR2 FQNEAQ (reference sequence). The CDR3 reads CASSLEQAFNSPLHF. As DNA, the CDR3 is TGTGCCAGCAGCCTGGAGCAGGCATTCAATTCACCCCTCCACTTT.

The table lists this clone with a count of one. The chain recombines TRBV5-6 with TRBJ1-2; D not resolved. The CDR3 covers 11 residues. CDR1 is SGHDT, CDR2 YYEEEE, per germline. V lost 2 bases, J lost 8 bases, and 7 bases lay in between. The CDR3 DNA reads TGTGCCAGCAGCTTCTCAAGCGGCTACACCTTC. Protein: CASSFSSGYTF.

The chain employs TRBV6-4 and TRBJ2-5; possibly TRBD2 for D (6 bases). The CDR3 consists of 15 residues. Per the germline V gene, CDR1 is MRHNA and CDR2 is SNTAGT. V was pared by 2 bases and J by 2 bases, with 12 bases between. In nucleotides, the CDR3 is TGTGCCAGCAGTGACCCGCCGCGGGATCAAGAGACCCAGTACTTC. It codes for CASSDPPRDQETQYF.

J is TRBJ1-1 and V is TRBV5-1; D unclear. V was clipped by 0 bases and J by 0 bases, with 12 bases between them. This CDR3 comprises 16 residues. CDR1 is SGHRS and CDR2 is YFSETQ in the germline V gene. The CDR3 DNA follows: TGCGCCAGCAGCTTGGCGAGGTCCCAAATGAACACTGAAGCTTTCTTT. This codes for CASSLARSQMNTEAFF.

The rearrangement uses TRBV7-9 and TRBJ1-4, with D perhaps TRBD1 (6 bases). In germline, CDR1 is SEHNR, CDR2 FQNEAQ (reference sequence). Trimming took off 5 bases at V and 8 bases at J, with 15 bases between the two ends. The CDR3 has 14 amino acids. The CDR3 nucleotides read TGTGCCAGCAGCCTACAGGGCTTGGAGGAAAAACTGTTTTTT. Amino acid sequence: CASSLQGLEEKLFF.

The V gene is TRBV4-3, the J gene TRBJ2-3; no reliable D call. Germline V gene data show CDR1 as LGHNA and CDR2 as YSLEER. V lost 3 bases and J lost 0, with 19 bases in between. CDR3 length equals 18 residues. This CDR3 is CASSQEPPSRASTDTQYF. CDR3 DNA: TGCGCCAGCAGCCAGGAGCCGCCGTCCCGAGCTAGCACAGATACGCAGTATTTT.

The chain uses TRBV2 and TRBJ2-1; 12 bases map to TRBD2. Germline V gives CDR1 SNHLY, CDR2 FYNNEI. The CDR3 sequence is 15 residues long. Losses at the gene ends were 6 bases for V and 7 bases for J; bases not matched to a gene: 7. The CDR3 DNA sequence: TGTGCCAGCAGATCTAGCGGGAGGGCCCGGAATGAGCAGTTCTTC. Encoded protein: CASRSSGRARNEQFF.

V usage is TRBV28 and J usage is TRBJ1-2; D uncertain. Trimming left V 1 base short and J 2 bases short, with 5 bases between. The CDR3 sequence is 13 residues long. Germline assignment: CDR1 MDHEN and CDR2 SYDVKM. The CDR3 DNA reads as TGTGCCAGCAGTTTATTCAGGAACTATGGCTACACCTTC. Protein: CASSLFRNYGYTF.

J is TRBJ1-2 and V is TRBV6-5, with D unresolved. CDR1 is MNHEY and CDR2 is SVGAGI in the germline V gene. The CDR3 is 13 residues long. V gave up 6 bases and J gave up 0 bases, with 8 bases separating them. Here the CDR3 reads CASSPDSNYGYTF. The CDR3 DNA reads TGTGCCAGCAGCCCCGACTCTAACTATGGCTACACCTTC.

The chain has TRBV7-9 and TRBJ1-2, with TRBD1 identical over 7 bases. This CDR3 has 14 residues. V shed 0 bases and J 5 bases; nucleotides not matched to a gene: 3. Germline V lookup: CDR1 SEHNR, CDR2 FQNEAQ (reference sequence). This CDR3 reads CASSLARDSYGYTF. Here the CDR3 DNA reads TGTGCCAGCAGCTTAGCGAGGGACAGTTATGGCTACACCTTC.

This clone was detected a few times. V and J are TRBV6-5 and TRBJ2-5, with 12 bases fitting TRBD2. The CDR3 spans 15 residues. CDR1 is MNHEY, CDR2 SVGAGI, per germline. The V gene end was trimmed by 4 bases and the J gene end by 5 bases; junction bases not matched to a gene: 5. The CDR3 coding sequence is TGTGCCAGCAGTTGGGGACTAGCGGGCCGTGAGACCCAGTACTTC. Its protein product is CASSWGLAGRETQYF.

The CDR3 reads CASSQDGRAGTDTQYF. The CDR3 nucleotides are TGCGCCAGCAGCCAAGATGGTAGAGCGGGCACAGATACGCAGTATTTT. This sequence joins TRBV4-1 and TRBJ2-3; tentatively, D is TRBD2 (5 bases). Germline loops: CDR1 MGHRA, CDR2 YSYEKL. V shed 0 bases and J shed 1 base, with 11 bases lying between them. The CDR3 contains 16 residues.

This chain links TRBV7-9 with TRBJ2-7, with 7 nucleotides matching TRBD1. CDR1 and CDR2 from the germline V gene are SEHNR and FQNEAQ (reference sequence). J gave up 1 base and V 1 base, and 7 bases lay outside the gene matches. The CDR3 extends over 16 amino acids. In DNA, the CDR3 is TGTGCCAGCAGCTTAGGATGGGACAGTAGATCCTACGAGCAGTACGTC. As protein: CASSLGWDSRSYEQYV.

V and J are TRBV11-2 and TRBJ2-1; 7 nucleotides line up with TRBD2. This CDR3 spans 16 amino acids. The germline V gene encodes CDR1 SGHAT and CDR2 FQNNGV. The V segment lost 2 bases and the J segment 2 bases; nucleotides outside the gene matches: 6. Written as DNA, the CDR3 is TGTGCCAGCAGCTTATCGCGGGGGACCGCCTACAATGAGCAGTTCTTC. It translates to CASSLSRGTAYNEQFF. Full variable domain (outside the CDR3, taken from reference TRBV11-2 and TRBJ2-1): EAGVAQSPRYKIIEKRQSVAFWCNPISGHATLYWYQQILGQGPKLLIQFQNNGVVDDSQLPKDRFSAERLKGVDSTLKIQPAKLEDSAVYLCASSLSRGTAYNEQFFGPGTRLTVL.

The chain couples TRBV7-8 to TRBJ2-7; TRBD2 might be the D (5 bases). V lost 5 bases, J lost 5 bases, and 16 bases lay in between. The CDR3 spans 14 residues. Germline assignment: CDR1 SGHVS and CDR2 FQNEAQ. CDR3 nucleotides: TGTGCCAGCAGCCCGCTGAGGGAATCCGACGAGCAGTACTTC. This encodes CASSPLRESDEQYF.